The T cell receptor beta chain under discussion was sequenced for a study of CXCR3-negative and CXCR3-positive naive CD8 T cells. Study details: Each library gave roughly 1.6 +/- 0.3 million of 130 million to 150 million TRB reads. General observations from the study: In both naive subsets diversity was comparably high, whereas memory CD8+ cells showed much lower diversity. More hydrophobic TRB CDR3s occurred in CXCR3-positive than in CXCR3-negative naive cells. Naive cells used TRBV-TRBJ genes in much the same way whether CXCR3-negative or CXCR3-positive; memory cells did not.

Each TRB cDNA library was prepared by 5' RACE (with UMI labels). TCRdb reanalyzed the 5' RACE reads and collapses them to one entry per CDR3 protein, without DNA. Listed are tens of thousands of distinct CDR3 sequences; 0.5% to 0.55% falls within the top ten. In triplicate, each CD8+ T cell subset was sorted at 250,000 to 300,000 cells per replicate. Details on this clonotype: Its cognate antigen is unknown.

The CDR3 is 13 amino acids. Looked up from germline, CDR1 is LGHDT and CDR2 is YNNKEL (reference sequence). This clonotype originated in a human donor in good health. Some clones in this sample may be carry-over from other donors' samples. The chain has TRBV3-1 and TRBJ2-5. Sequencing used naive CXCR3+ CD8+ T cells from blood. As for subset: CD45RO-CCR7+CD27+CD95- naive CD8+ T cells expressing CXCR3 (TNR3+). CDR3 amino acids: CASSRGVGETQYF.